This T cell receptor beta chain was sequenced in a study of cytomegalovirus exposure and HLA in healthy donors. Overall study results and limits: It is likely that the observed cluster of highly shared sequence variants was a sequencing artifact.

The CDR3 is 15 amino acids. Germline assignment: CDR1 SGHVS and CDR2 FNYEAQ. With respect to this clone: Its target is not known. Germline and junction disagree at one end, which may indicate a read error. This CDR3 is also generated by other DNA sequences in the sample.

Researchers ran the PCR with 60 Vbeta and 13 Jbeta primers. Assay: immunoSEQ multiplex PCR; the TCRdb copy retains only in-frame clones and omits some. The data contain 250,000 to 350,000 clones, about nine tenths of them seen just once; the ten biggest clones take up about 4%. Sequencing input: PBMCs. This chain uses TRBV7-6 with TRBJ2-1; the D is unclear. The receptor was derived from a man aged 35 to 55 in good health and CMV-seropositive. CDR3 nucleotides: TGTGCCAGCAGCTTAGTTTTCAGTTTGAACAATGAACAGTTCTTC. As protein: CASSLVFSLNNEQFF.